One and the same sample provided the 29 T cell receptor beta chains below, sequenced in a study of cytomegalovirus exposure and HLA in healthy donors. Primers: 60 Vbeta forward and 13 Jbeta reverse. Generated by immunoSEQ multiplex PCR, the TCRdb table keeps only in-frame clones and is missing some. The sample holds about 100,000 clones; more than 60% are singletons and the top ten take approximately 4.3%. Specimen: PBMCs. Every receptor here comes from a young woman in good health and CMV-seropositive.

The V and J genes are TRBV7-2 and TRBJ2-7, with 12 bases identical to TRBD2. CDR3 length equals 15 residues. Trimming at V came to 0 bases and at J to 7 bases, leaving 4 bases not matched to a gene. Germline values: CDR1 SGHTA, CDR2 FQGNSA. CDR3 protein: CASSLALAGGMEQYF. The CDR3 bases are TGTGCCAGCAGCTTAGCACTAGCGGGAGGTATGGAGCAGTACTTC.

The rearrangement uses TRBV6-1 and TRBJ1-5, with 10 bases matching TRBD1. Per germline, CDR1 MNHNS and CDR2 SASEGT. This CDR3 is built from 14 residues. The CDR3 loop reads CASTGTGDNQPQHF. DNA for the CDR3: TGTGCTTCCACAGGGACAGGGGATAATCAGCCCCAGCATTTT.

The chain carries TRBV7-9 and TRBJ2-1; TRBD2 matches 14 bases. The germline V gene encodes CDR1 SEHNR and CDR2 FQNEAQ (reference sequence). The V and J ends lost 5 bases and 5 bases, in that order; junction bases with no gene match: 8. CDR3 length: 17 residues. CDR3 nucleotides: TGTGCCAGCAGCCCACCGGGACTAGCGGGAGAGAACAATGAGCAGTTCTTC. Translating gives CASSPPGLAGENNEQFF.

Many counts were recorded for this clone. The gene calls are TRBV21-1 and TRBJ2-3; the table's D call, TRBD2, has no DNA check behind it. TRBV21-1 is reported as a pseudogene. The CDR3 contains 13 residues. The CDR3 is CASSREVYRTQYF. The CDR3 nucleotides read TGTGCCAGCAGCCGAGAAGTCTACCGCACGCAGTATTTT.

This sequence joins TRBV7-3 and TRBJ2-3; TRBD1 matches 8 bases. Germline lookup yields CDR1 SGHTA and CDR2 FQGTGA. This CDR3 comprises 15 residues. Germline trimming cut 5 bases from V and 4 bases from J; bases unmatched to any gene: 8. CDR3 nucleotide sequence: TGTGCCAGCAGCCTCACAGGGGGTAAATCAGATACGCAGTATTTT. Translation gives CASSLTGGKSDTQYF.

This clone was seen only a few times. In DNA form, the CDR3 reads TGTGCCAGCAGCCCCCCCGGACATGCTCTGTACGAGCAGTACTTC. It is translated as CASSPPGHALYEQYF. This sequence joins TRBV7-9 and TRBJ2-7, with D possibly matching TRBD1 (5 bases). There are 15 residues in the CDR3. The germline V and J ends were trimmed by 5 bases and 4 bases, with 18 bases remaining between them. The V gene's germline CDR1 is SEHNR and CDR2 FQNEAQ (reference sequence).

The chain uses TRBV2 and TRBJ2-1; weak D call: TRBD2 (6 bases). The CDR3 loop spans 13 amino acids. In germline, CDR1 is SNHLY, CDR2 FYNNEI. V gave up 10 bases and J gave up 4 bases, with 14 bases separating them. The CDR3 coding sequence is TGTGCCACTAGCCAAGCGGGTTACAATGAGCAGTTCTTC. Translating gives CATSQAGYNEQFF.

V and J are TRBV27 and TRBJ2-2, with no clear D. The CDR3 sequence is 14 residues long. Per germline, CDR1 MNHEY and CDR2 SMNVEV (reference sequence). Trimming stripped 3 bases from V and 2 bases from J, with 7 bases between. CDR3 protein: CASSFSDNTGELFF. The DNA for the CDR3 is TGTGCCAGCAGTTTCAGCGATAACACCGGGGAGCTGTTTTTT.

The CDR3, as DNA: TGTGCCAGTACCGACGGGCAGGGGGCGCCCGGTAATGAAAAACTGTTTTTT. This gives the protein CASTDGQGAPGNEKLFF. This sequence joins TRBV19 and TRBJ1-4; 8 bases fit TRBD1. The germline gives CDR1 LNHDA, CDR2 SQIVND (reference sequence). The CDR3 runs 17 residues. The V segment lost 7 bases and the J segment 4 bases; nucleotides outside the gene matches: 14.

The chain is built from TRBV10-2 and TRBJ2-7, with a possible D match to TRBD1 (6 bases). Trimming removed 2 bases from V and 12 bases from J, with 20 bases in between. Germline CDR1 reads WSHSY; CDR2 reads SAAADI. This CDR3 has 14 residues. This chain's CDR3 is CASSETIDRFAGYF. CDR3 sequence (DNA): TGCGCCAGCAGTGAGACCATTGACAGGTTCGCGGGGTACTTC.

This clone ranks as medium-sized (0.01 to 0.1%). The CDR3 nucleotides read TGTGCCAGCAGCTTAGAACAGGGTGGCGAAAAACTGTTTTTT. It specifies CASSLEQGGEKLFF. The chain recombines TRBV7-2 with TRBJ1-4; maybe TRBD1 (6 bases). The V gene lost 1 base and the J gene lost 8 bases, with 11 bases spanning the gap. The length of the CDR3 is 14 residues. CDR1 SGHTA and CDR2 FQGNSA come from the germline V gene.

This chain connects TRBV18 to TRBJ2-1; 9 bases are shared with TRBD1. With V trimmed by 0 bases and J by 7 bases, 10 bases remained unmatched. Per germline, CDR1 KGHSH and CDR2 LQKENI. CDR3 length equals 17 residues. CDR3 loop: CASSPPEKGTGINEQFF. The DNA of the CDR3 is TGTGCCAGCTCACCACCGGAAAAGGGGACAGGGATAAATGAGCAGTTCTTC.

The gene calls are TRBV28 and TRBJ1-5; tentatively, D is TRBD1 (5 bases). Germline CDR1 MDHEN, CDR2 SYDVKM. V dropped 6 bases and J dropped 9 bases, with 18 bases sitting between them. The CDR3 covers 14 residues. CDR3: CASSKTGGVWPQHF. In DNA form, the CDR3 reads TGTGCCAGCAGCAAAACAGGTGGGGTTTGGCCCCAGCATTTT.

This chain connects TRBV28 to TRBJ1-2; 9 bases map to TRBD1. This CDR3 is 14 amino acids long. The trim removed 4 bases at V and 8 bases at J, leaving 8 bases unmatched. Germline V gene lookup returns CDR1 MDHEN and CDR2 SYDVKM. The CDR3 bases are TGTGCCAGCAGTTCACAGGGGGCGATGAGCGGCTACACCTTC. Protein: CASSSQGAMSGYTF.

V usage is TRBV5-4 and J usage is TRBJ2-3, with 8 bases that match TRBD2. From germline, CDR1 is SGHNT and CDR2 YYREEE (reference sequence). The ends lost 1 base at V and 1 base at J; junction bases unmatched: 11. The CDR3 covers 18 residues. The CDR3 nucleotides are TGTGCCAGCAGCTTGAAGGAGACTAGCGCGGCTGGCACAGATACGCAGTATTTT. Protein sequence: CASSLKETSAAGTDTQYF.

CDR3 sequence (DNA): TGCGCCAGCAGCCTATCGAACACCGGGGAGCTGTTTTTT. It codes for CASSLSNTGELFF. This chain joins TRBV4-1 and TRBJ2-2; the D is unclear. This CDR3 region has 13 residues. Germline CDR1 MGHRA, CDR2 YSYEKL. V was trimmed by 4 bases and J by 0 bases, leaving 3 bases between them.

The rearrangement links TRBV28 to TRBJ1-2; D not certain. The CDR3 totals 15 residues. V dropped 6 bases and J dropped 7 bases, with 21 bases sitting between them. Germline CDR1 reads MDHEN; CDR2 reads SYDVKM. CDR3 DNA: TGTGCCAGCAGCTCCTTGGCTCCTCCAGCGCTTGGCTACACCTTC. It translates to CASSSLAPPALGYTF.

This chain connects TRBV25-1 to TRBJ2-3, with TRBD2 identical over 7 bases. Germline V gene lookup returns CDR1 MGHDK and CDR2 SYGVNS. The CDR3 sequence is 13 residues long. V lost 5 bases and J lost 6; bases outside the gene matches: 5. In DNA form, the CDR3 reads TGTGCCAGCAGTCCTCCGCGGGAGGATACGCAGTATTTT. It codes for CASSPPREDTQYF.

The chain combines TRBV4-2 with TRBJ1-2; no definite D call. Looked up from germline, CDR1 is LGHNA and CDR2 is YNFKEQ. The CDR3 has 12 residues. V was clipped by 3 bases and J by 8 bases, with 10 bases between them. The CDR3 loop is CASSQGSGGYTF. DNA of the CDR3: TGTGCCAGCAGCCAGGGGTCGGGAGGCTACACCTTC.

The V gene is TRBV6-4, the J gene TRBJ2-6, with D tentatively TRBD2 (5 bases). The V end was cut by 0 bases, the J end by 3 bases, with 9 bases between. Germline V CDR1 and CDR2: MRHNA, SNTAGT. There are 16 residues in the CDR3. The CDR3 sequence is CASSDSPADGANVLTF. CDR3 nucleotide sequence: TGTGCCAGCAGTGACTCGCCAGCGGATGGGGCCAACGTCCTGACTTTC.

This sequence joins TRBV2 and TRBJ2-7; no reliable D call. Per germline, CDR1 SNHLY and CDR2 FYNNEI. The CDR3 runs to 13 residues. The V end was cut by 4 bases, the J end by 3 bases, with 10 bases between. CDR3 loop: CASSVQFNYEQYF. The CDR3 DNA reads TGTGCCAGCAGTGTACAATTTAACTACGAGCAGTACTTC. The full variable domain, in which reference TRBV2 and TRBJ2-7 provide the parts outside the CDR3, is EPEVTQTPSHQVTQMGQEVILRCVPISNHLYFYWYRQILGQKVEFLVSFYNNEISEKSEIFDDQFSVERPDGSNFTLKIRSTKLEDSAMYFCASSVQFNYEQYFGPGTRLTVT.

The count of this clone is one. The chain is built from TRBV29-1 and TRBJ1-2; a possible D gene is TRBD1 (5 bases). V was cut by 3 bases and J by 4 bases, with 9 bases left in between. The CDR3 contains 12 residues. Germline V lookup: CDR1 SQVTM, CDR2 ANQGSEA. In DNA form, the CDR3 reads TGCAGCGTTGAGGGGGGGAGCTATGGCTACACCTTC. It specifies CSVEGGSYGYTF.

The V and J genes are TRBV4-1 and TRBJ2-2; D is possibly TRBD2 (5 bases). V shed 7 bases and J shed 6 bases, with 18 bases lying between them. CDR1 and CDR2 from the germline V gene are MGHRA and YSYEKL. The CDR3 sequence is 15 residues long. CDR3 sequence: CASKKSGFGSGELFF. The DNA of the CDR3 is TGCGCCAGCAAGAAGAGCGGTTTCGGTTCCGGGGAGCTGTTTTTT.

The chain joins TRBV7-2 to TRBJ2-3; D possibly corresponds to TRBD1 (5 bases). CDR1 and CDR2 (germline): SGHTA, FQGNSA. The V and J ends lost 2 bases and 4 bases respectively, with 10 bases between them. The CDR3 covers 14 residues. This chain's CDR3 is CASSLSRGADTQYF. The CDR3 region has the DNA TGTGCCAGCAGCTTATCTAGGGGCGCAGATACGCAGTATTTT.

The chain joins TRBV27 to TRBJ2-2, with 7 bases that match TRBD1. The germline CDR1 and CDR2 sequences are MNHEY and SMNVEV (reference sequence). J was trimmed by 7 bases and V by 6 bases; bases with no gene match: 11. CDR3 length: 15 amino acids. The CDR3 DNA is TGTGCCAGCAGCTACCAGACAGGGATGGGCGGGGAGCTGTTTTTT. This sequence encodes CASSYQTGMGGELFF.

The gene calls are TRBV6-5 and TRBJ2-7; TRBD1 is a possible D gene (5 bases). This CDR3 has 14 amino acids. In germline, CDR1 is MNHEY, CDR2 SVGAGI. V shed 7 bases and J shed 2 bases, with 15 bases lying between them. CDR3 DNA sequence: TGTGCCAGCACCCCAGGGCTTCTACCCTACGAGCAGTACTTC. It specifies CASTPGLLPYEQYF.

CDR3: CASSLSGGYSEKLFF. CDR3 sequence (DNA): TGTGCCAGCAGCCTCTCAGGGGGCTATAGTGAAAAACTGTTTTTT. This chain connects TRBV5-5 to TRBJ1-4; 8 bases are shared with TRBD1. CDR3 length: 15 residues. The V segment lost 4 bases and the J segment 7 bases; nucleotides outside the gene matches: 9. The germline V gene has CDR1 SGHKS and CDR2 YYEKEE (reference sequence).

J is TRBJ1-4 and V is TRBV4-1; no definite D call. The V gene lost 0 bases and the J gene lost 11 bases, with 7 bases spanning the gap. The CDR3 length is 12 residues. Germline values: CDR1 MGHRA, CDR2 YSYEKL. The CDR3 loop reads CASSQDSDKLFF. In DNA form, the CDR3 reads TGCGCCAGCAGCCAAGATAGCGACAAACTGTTTTTT.

This chain joins TRBV7-6 and TRBJ2-7; 7 bases fit TRBD2. From germline, CDR1 is SGHVS and CDR2 FNYEAQ. Germline trimming cut 5 bases from V and 4 bases from J; bases unmatched to any gene: 11. There are 15 residues in the CDR3. The CDR3 DNA reads TGTGCCAGCAGCGAAATAATAAGCGGGAAGTACGAGCAGTACTTC. Translating gives CASSEIISGKYEQYF.